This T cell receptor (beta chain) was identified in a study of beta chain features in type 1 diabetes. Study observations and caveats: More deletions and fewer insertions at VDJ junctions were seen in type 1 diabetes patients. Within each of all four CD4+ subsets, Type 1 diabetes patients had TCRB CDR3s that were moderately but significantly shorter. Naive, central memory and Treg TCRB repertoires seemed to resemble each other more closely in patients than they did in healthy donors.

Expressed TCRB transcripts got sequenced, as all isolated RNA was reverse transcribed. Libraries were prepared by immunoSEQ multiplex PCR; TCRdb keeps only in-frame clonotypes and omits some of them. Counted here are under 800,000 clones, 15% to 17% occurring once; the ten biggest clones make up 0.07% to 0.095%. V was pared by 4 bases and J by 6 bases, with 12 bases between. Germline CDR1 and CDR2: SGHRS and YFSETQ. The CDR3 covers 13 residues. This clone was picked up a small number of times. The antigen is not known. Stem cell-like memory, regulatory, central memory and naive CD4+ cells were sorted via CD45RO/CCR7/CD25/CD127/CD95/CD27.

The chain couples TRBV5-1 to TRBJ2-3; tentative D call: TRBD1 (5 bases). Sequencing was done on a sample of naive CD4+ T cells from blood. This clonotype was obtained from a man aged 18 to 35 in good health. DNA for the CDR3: TGCGCCAGCAGCCTGCAGGGTTCTGATACGCAGTATTTT. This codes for CASSLQGSDTQYF.